This T cell receptor beta chain is drawn from a study of cytomegalovirus exposure and HLA in healthy donors. The V end lost 3 bases, the J end lost 3 bases, and 22 bases lay between the germline ends. The CDR3 has 18 amino acids. Clones were read by immunoSEQ multiplex PCR, and TCRdb kept only the in-frame ones, dropping some. Here the sample spans 260,000 or so clones, around nine tenths being singletons. This clone came up a few times. The clonotype was recovered from a young man in good health and CMV-seronegative. The chain uses TRBV5-3 and TRBJ1-5; TRBD1 is a possible D gene (5 bases). TRBV5-3 is given ORF status, its function remaining uncertain. Material: PBMCs. The CDR3 DNA reads TGTGCCAGAAGCTGGAGCCAGGCAGGGCGGCGGGACAATCAGCCCCAGCATTTT. Translation: CARSWSQAGRRDNQPQHF.